The T cell receptor (beta chain) described here comes from a study of T cell responses to AZD1222 COVID-19 vaccine. J gave up 1 base and V 8 bases, and 6 bases lay outside the gene matches. The CDR3 runs 15 residues. Germline CDR1 reads SNHLY; CDR2 reads FYNNEI. Here immunoSEQ multiplex PCR was the method, and the copy in TCRdb shows in-frame clones only, minus some. Of around 95,000 clones listed, just under 90% are singletons. The material was peripheral blood, obtained on day 0 of AZD1222 vaccination. This TCR came from an adult in good health. The chain is built from TRBV2 and TRBJ2-4; 9 bases map to TRBD2. The CDR3 here is CASVAGGKAKNIQYF. The CDR3 DNA follows: TGTGCCAGCGTCGCGGGGGGGAAGGCCAAAAACATTCAGTACTTC.